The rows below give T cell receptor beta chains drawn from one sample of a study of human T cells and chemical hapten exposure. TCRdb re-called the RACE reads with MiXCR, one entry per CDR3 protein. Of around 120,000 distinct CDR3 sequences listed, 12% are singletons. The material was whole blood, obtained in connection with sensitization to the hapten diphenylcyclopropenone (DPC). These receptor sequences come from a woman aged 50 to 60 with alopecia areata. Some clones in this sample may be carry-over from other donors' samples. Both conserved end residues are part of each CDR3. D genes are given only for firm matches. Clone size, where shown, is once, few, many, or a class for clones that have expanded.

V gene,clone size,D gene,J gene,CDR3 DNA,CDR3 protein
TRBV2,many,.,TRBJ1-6,TGTGCCAGCAGCTCGGACGTACCTTCACCCCTCCACTTT,CASSSDVPSPLHF
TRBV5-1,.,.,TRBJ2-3,TGCGCCAGCTCGCTTGTGGCTACTAGCACAGATACGCAGTATTTT,CASSLVATSTDTQYF
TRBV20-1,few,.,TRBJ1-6,TGCAGTGCGCAGGGGCAGATTAATTCACCCCTCCACTTT,CSAQGQINSPLHF
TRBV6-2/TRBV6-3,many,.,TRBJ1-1,TGTGCCAGCAGTTTTAGGAGGAGCACTGAAGCTTTCTTT,CASSFRRSTEAFF
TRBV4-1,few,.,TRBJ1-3,TGCGCCAGCAGCCAACTATCGGGGGGTACGGGAAACACCATATATTTT,CASSQLSGGTGNTIYF
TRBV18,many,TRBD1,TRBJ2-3,TGTGCCAGCTCGCCGGGACAGGGGAGGGCAGATACGCAGTATTTT,CASSPGQGRADTQYF
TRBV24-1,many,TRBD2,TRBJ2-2,TGTGCCACCAGTGAGAGCGGGAGGCCCAACACCGGGGAGCTGTTTTTT,CATSESGRPNTGELFF
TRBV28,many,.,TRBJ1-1,TGTGCCAGCAGTTTTCTTGCCAGGGTGAACACTGAAGCTTTCTTT,CASSFLARVNTEAFF
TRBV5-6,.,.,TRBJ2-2,TGTGCCAGCGGAAGGAATCGGGACGCCCCCTACTCCACCGGGGAGCTGTTTTTT,CASGRNRDAPYSTGELFF
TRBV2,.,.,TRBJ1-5,TGTGCCAGCAGTGATTTCGGCCAGGGCAATCAGCCCCAGCATTTT,CASSDFGQGNQPQHF